A selection of T cell receptor beta chains follows, all from one sample in a study of a mutant IDH1 vaccine in newly diagnosed glioma. These TCRs' antigens remain unknown. The data were produced by immunoSEQ multiplex PCR, yet TCRdb's version contains in-frame clones alone and is incomplete. Found here are around 100,000 clones, 89% of them singletons; the top ten hold around 0.73%. Sequenced material: PBMCs, taken from a glioma patient whose treatment included an IDH1 peptide vaccine. These receptors were collected from a woman aged 45-59 years with glioma. Both conserved end residues are part of each CDR3. The D gene is left open where the match is weak. Expanded clones are given a class, and other clones once, few, many or no size at all.

>.|TRBV6-4|TRBD1|TRBJ2-5
CASSDSSPARGRLETQYF
TGTGCCAGCAGTGACTCGAGTCCGGCAAGGGGGCGTTTGGAGACCCAGTACTTC
>.|TRBV4-1|TRBD2|TRBJ2-5
CASSQGGASGRGGETQYF
TGCGCCAGCAGCCAAGGTGGGGCTAGCGGGAGAGGGGGAGAGACCCAGTACTTC
>.|TRBV5-5|TRBD2|TRBJ2-3
CASSYRLAVSPDTQYF
TGTGCCAGCAGCTACCGACTAGCTGTCTCCCCAGATACGCAGTATTTT
>few|TRBV19|TRBD1|TRBJ1-1
CASCDRETEAFF
TGTGCCAGTTGTGACAGGGAGACTGAAGCTTTCTTT
>once|TRBV7-2|TRBD2|TRBJ2-5
CASSPSGGETQYF
TGTGCCAGCAGCCCGTCGGGGGGGGAGACCCAGTACTTC
>.|TRBV6-6|TRBD2|TRBJ2-1
CASSSTSGMNYNEQFF
TGTGCCAGCAGTTCCACTAGCGGGATGAATTACAATGAGCAGTTCTTC
>.|TRBV10-2|.|TRBJ2-7
CASTEGVPYEQYF
TGCGCCAGCACCGAAGGTGTTCCCTACGAGCAGTACTTC
>.|TRBV27|.|TRBJ2-1
CASSFGEAGEQFF
TGTGCCAGCAGTTTTGGAGAAGCCGGTGAGCAGTTCTTC
>.|TRBV7-6|TRBD2|TRBJ2-5
CASSLEGWASGEETQYF
TGTGCCAGCAGCTTAGAGGGGTGGGCTAGCGGGGAAGAGACCCAGTACTTC
>.|TRBV7-9|TRBD2|TRBJ2-4
CASSSRGGIDFVQYF
TGTGCCAGCAGCTCCCGGGGGGGGATAGACTTTGTTCAGTACTTC
>.|TRBV4-1|.|TRBJ2-7
CASSHPGRSSYEQYF
TGCGCCAGCAGCCATCCCGGACGGAGCTCCTACGAGCAGTACTTC
>once|TRBV6-5|TRBD1|TRBJ1-2
CASRQTGSYGYTF
TGTGCCAGCAGGCAGACAGGGTCCTATGGCTACACCTTC
>.|TRBV30|TRBD1|TRBJ1-4
CAMGQPHEKLFF
TGTGCCATGGGACAGCCCCATGAAAAACTGTTTTTT
>.|TRBV6-5|.|TRBJ2-7
CASSYNGRDNEQYF
TGTGCCAGCAGTTACAACGGCAGGGATAACGAGCAGTACTTC
>once|TRBV19|TRBD2|TRBJ2-1
CASKPAGPYNEQFF
TGTGCCAGTAAGCCAGCGGGACCCTACAATGAGCAGTTCTTC
>once|TRBV5-4|TRBD2|TRBJ2-1
CASSLAVAGAYNEQFF
TGTGCCAGCAGCTTGGCCGTGGCGGGGGCCTACAATGAGCAGTTCTTC
>.|TRBV6-1|.|TRBJ1-6
CASSDVSPAYNSPLHF
TGTGCCAGCAGTGATGTGTCACCAGCCTATAATTCACCCCTCCACTTT
>.|TRBV2|.|TRBJ2-3
CASSEVNPSTDTQYF
TGTGCCAGCAGTGAAGTTAACCCCAGCACAGATACGCAGTATTTT
>.|TRBV10-3|.|TRBJ2-1
CATAGSHDNEQFF
TGTGCCACCGCAGGGAGTCACGACAATGAGCAGTTCTTC
>.|TRBV6-1|TRBD1|TRBJ1-1
CASSEWTGMAEAFF
TGTGCCAGCAGTGAGTGGACAGGGATGGCTGAAGCTTTCTTT
>few|TRBV9|.|TRBJ1-2
CASSIIGQSLTFITF
TGTGCCAGCAGCATTATAGGACAGTCTTTGACGTTTATAACCTTC
>.|TRBV5-6|.|TRBJ1-2
CASTLEQSNYGYTF
TGTGCCAGCACTTTGGAACAGTCTAACTATGGCTACACCTTC
>.|TRBV5-5|TRBD1|TRBJ2-2
CASSWTGDTGELFF
TGTGCCAGCAGCTGGACAGGCGACACCGGGGAGCTGTTTTTT
>.|TRBV9|.|TRBJ2-7
CASSVGYLGSYEQYF
TGTGCCAGCAGCGTAGGGTACCTCGGCTCCTACGAGCAGTACTTC
>.|TRBV27|.|TRBJ2-5
CASSHLQETQYF
TGTGCCAGCAGCCACCTCCAAGAGACCCAGTACTTC
>.|TRBV12-5|TRBD1|TRBJ1-5
CASGGTGASQPQHF
TGTGCTAGTGGTGGGACAGGGGCTTCTCAGCCCCAGCATTTT
>.|TRBV5-1|.|TRBJ1-1
CASSLRTGNTEAFF
TGCGCCAGCAGCTTGAGGACTGGGAACACTGAAGCTTTCTTT
>.|TRBV18|.|TRBJ2-1
CASSPALYNEQFF
TGTGCCAGCTCACCGGCTCTCTACAATGAGCAGTTCTTC
>.|TRBV30|TRBD1|TRBJ2-7
CAWSSPRTGLYEQYF
TGTGCCTGGAGTTCCCCTCGGACAGGCTTATACGAGCAGTACTTC
>.|TRBV5-1|TRBD1|TRBJ1-1
CASSTTTGYTTEAFF
TGCGCCAGCAGCACCACGACAGGGTATACCACTGAAGCTTTCTTT
>.|TRBV5-1|TRBD2|TRBJ2-3
CASSLMGGSADTQYF
TGCGCCAGCAGCTTGATGGGCGGGAGCGCAGATACGCAGTATTTT
>.|TRBV18|.|TRBJ1-1
CASSFQGKDTEAFF
TGTGCCAGCTCATTTCAGGGTAAGGACACTGAAGCTTTCTTT